These 4 T cell receptor beta chains came from one sample sequenced in a study of cytomegalovirus exposure and HLA in healthy donors. It was with 60 Vbeta and 13 Jbeta primers that the PCR ran. Produced via immunoSEQ multiplex PCR; TCRdb's table is partial and in-frame only. This sample yields approximately 90,000 clones, of which approximately 76% are seen a single time; about 1.4% belongs to the top ten. The sequencing sample was made of PBMCs. All receptors derive from a male donor in good health and CMV-seronegative.

The chain carries TRBV27 and TRBJ1-1; D remains ambiguous. The CDR3 spans 13 residues. Trimming removed 8 bases at V and 0 bases at J, with 10 bases between. The germline V gene encodes CDR1 MNHEY and CDR2 SMNVEV (reference sequence). CDR3 sequence reads: CASGGFMNTEAFF. The DNA for the CDR3 is TGTGCCAGCGGCGGATTCATGAACACTGAAGCTTTCTTT.

V usage is TRBV27 and J usage is TRBJ2-5; 9 bases are shared with TRBD1. This CDR3 contains 15 residues. Per the germline V gene, CDR1 is MNHEY and CDR2 is SMNVEV (reference sequence). V trimming: 5 bases; J trimming: 7 bases; junction bases outside the gene matches: 11. The CDR3 sequence is CASSLGTGMGGTQYF. The CDR3 DNA is TGTGCCAGCAGTCTCGGGACAGGGATGGGAGGGACCCAGTACTTC.

This clone was seen once. V gene TRBV5-5 combines with J gene TRBJ2-7, with TRBD1 identical over 7 bases. The CDR3 has 13 amino acids. Germline V lookup: CDR1 SGHKS, CDR2 YYEKEE (reference sequence). The junction had 5 bases not matched to a gene; V was cut back by 6 bases and J by 2 bases. CDR3 residues: CASTRQGPYEQYF. For the CDR3, the DNA is TGTGCCAGCACCCGACAGGGCCCCTACGAGCAGTACTTC.

CDR3 DNA: TGTGCCAGCAGCTTCCAGGGGGCCGGGGAGCTGTTTTTT. Translation gives CASSFQGAGELFF. The chain uses TRBV7-9 and TRBJ2-2; 7 nucleotides align to TRBD1. From germline, CDR1 is SEHNR and CDR2 FQNEAQ (reference sequence). The CDR3 is made up of 13 amino acids. The V gene end was trimmed by 3 bases and the J gene end by 6 bases; junction bases not matched to a gene: 1. Complete variable domain (other parts from reference TRBV7-9 and TRBJ2-2): DTGVSQNPRHKITKRGQNVTFRCDPISEHNRLYWYRQTLGQGPEFLTYFQNEAQLEKSRLLSDRFSAERPKGSFSTLEIQRTEQGDSAMYLCASSFQGAGELFFGEGSRLTVL.